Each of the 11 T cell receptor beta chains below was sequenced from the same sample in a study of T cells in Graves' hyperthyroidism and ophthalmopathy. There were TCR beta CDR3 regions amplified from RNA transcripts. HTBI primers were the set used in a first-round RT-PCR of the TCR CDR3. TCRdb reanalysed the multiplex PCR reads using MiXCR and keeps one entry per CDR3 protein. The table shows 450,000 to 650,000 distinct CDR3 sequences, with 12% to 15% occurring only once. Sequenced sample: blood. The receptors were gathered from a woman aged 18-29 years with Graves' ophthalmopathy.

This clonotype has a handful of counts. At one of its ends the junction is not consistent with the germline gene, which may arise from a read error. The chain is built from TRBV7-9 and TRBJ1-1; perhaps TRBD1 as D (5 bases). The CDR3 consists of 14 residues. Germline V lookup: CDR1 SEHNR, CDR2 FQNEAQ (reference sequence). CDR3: CASSLGGVNTEALF. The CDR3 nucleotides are TGTGCCAGCAGCTTAGGGGGGGTGAACACTGAAGCTCTCTTT. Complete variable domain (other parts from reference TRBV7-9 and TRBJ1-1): DTGVSQNPRHKITKRGQNVTFRCDPISEHNRLYWYRQTLGQGPEFLTYFQNEAQLEKSRLLSDRFSAERPKGSFSTLEIQRTEQGDSAMYLCASSLGGVNTEALFGQGTRLTVV.

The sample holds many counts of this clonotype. CDR3 nucleotides: TGTGCCAGCAGCACGGGTAATGAGCAGTTCTTC. This codes for CASSTGNEQFF. The gene calls are TRBV7-6 and TRBJ2-1; no reliable D call. The V gene's germline CDR1 is SGHVS and CDR2 FNYEAQ. Trimming removed 5 bases from V and 7 bases from J, with 6 bases in between. CDR3 length: 11 residues.

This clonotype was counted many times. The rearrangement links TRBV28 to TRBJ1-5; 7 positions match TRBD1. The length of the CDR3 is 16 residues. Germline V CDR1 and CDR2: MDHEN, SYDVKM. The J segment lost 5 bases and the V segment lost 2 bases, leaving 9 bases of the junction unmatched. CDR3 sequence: CASSLGRTGLYQPQHF. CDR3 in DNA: TGTGCCAGCAGTTTAGGACGGACAGGTCTTTATCAGCCCCAGCATTTT.

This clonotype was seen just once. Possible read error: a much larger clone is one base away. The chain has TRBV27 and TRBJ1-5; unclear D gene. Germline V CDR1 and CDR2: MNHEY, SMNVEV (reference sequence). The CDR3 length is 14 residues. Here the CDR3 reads CASRPRRSNQPRHF. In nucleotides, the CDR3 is TGTGCCAGCAGACCGCGCAGGAGCAATCAGCCCCGGCATTTT.

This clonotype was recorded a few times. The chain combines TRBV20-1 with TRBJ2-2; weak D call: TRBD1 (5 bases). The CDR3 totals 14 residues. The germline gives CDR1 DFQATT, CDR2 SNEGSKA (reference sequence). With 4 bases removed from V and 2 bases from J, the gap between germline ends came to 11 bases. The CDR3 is CSAIRGHNTGELFF. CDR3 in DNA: TGCAGTGCTATTCGAGGACACAACACCGGGGAGCTGTTTTTT.

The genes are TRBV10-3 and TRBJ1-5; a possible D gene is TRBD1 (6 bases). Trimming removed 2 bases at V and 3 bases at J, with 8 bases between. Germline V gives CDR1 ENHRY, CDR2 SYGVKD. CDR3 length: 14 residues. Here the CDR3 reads CAISETGFNQPQHF. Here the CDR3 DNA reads TGTGCCATCAGTGAGACAGGGTTCAATCAGCCCCAGCATTTT.

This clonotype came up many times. The CDR3 protein is CAWSGQGLGYTF. CDR3 nucleotides: TGTGCCTGGAGTGGACAGGGCCTTGGCTACACCTTC. The chain uses TRBV30 and TRBJ1-2, with 7 bases that match TRBD1. V was clipped by 1 base and J by 7 bases; unmatched bases: 3. This CDR3 comprises 12 residues. The germline V gene has CDR1 GTSNPN and CDR2 SVGIG (reference sequence).

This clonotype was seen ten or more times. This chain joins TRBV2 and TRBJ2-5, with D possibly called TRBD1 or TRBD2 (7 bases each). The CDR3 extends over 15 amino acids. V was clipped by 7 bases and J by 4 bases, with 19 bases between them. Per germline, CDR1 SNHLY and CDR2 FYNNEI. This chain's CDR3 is CASIVGRGRRETQYF. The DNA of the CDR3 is TGTGCCAGCATAGTGGGGAGGGGGCGCCGAGAGACCCAGTACTTC.

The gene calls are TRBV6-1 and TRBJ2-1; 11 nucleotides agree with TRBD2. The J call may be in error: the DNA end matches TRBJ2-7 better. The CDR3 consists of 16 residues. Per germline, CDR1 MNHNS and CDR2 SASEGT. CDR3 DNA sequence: TGTGCCAGCAGACCCACCGGTAGCGGGAGGGGCAATGAGCAGTACTTC. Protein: CASRPTGSGRGNEQYF.

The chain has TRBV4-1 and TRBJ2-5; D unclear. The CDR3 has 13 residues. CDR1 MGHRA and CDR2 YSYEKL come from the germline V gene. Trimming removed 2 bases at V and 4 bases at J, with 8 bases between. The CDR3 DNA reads TGCGCCAGCAGCCAATGGACCGGAGAGACCCAGTACTTC. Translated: CASSQWTGETQYF.

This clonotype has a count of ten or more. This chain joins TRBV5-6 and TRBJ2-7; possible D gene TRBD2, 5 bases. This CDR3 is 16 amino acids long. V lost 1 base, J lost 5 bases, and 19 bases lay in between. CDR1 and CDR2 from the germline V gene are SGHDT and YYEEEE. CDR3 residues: CASSLIRGPGVDEQYF. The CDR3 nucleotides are TGTGCCAGCAGCTTGATCCGCGGACCCGGGGTCGACGAGCAGTACTTC.